This is a list of T cell receptor beta chains from one sample in a study of cytomegalovirus exposure and HLA in healthy donors. Assay: immunoSEQ multiplex PCR; the TCRdb copy retains only in-frame clones and omits some. The profile covers approximately 180,000 clones, with over 60% appearing a single time and about 1% taken by the ten largest. The sequencing sample was made of PBMCs. The source of these receptors is a woman between 40 and 50 years old in good health and CMV-seronegative. Each CDR3 is given with its conserved first and last residue. D genes are given only for firm matches. Size values are once, few and many counts, or a class for expanded clones, and some rows have none.

v_gene	d_gene	abundance	j_gene	CDR3nt	CDR3aa
TRBV5-6	TRBD2	.	TRBJ2-7	TGTGCCAGCAGCTGGCGGACTAGCGGGGGCTACGAGCAGTACTTC	CASSWRTSGGYEQYF
TRBV15	TRBD1	.	TRBJ2-3	TGTGCCACCAGCGCGCGACAGGGGACGGTCACAGATACGCAGTATTTT	CATSARQGTVTDTQYF
TRBV7-2	TRBD2	.	TRBJ2-5	TGTGCCAGCAGCTTAGTAGCGGGAGTAACAGAGACCCAGTACTTC	CASSLVAGVTETQYF
TRBV5-1	.	.	TRBJ1-2	TGCGCCAGCAATAAGGGGATAGATTCCTATGGCTACACCTTC	CASNKGIDSYGYTF
TRBV30	.	.	TRBJ1-5	TGTGCCCTGGGAGGCCCTAGTGGCAATCAGCCCCAGCATTTT	CALGGPSGNQPQHF
TRBV6-1	.	.	TRBJ2-2	TGTGCCAGCAGTGAAGCGTATACCGGGGAGCTGTTTTTT	CASSEAYTGELFF
TRBV9	.	.	TRBJ2-2	TGTGCCAGCAGCGACTCCGGGGAGCTGTTTTTT	CASSDSGELFF
TRBV5-1	TRBD2	few	TRBJ2-5	TGCGCCAGCAGCTTGGACGTAGCGGGAGGTGGAGAGACCCAGTACTTC	CASSLDVAGGGETQYF
TRBV27	.	.	TRBJ1-1	TGTGCCAGCAGTTTAGAGGCGACGGGGAACACTGAAGCTTTCTTT	CASSLEATGNTEAFF
TRBV7-2	TRBD2	few	TRBJ2-1	TGTGCCAGCAGCTTAGGAACTAGCGGGTACAATGAGCAGTTCTTC	CASSLGTSGYNEQFF
TRBV21-1	.	once	TRBJ2-3	TGTGCCAGCAGCAAAGGGGCGGCGGGAGGAACAGATACGCAGTATTTT	CASSKGAAGGTDTQYF
TRBV7-8	TRBD2	.	TRBJ2-3	TGTGCCAGCAGCATACAAGCGGGAGGGCGCACAGATACGCAGTATTTT	CASSIQAGGRTDTQYF
TRBV5-6	TRBD1	.	TRBJ1-5	TGTGCCAGCAGCACCGACAGGGGGTATAGCAATCAGCCCCAGCATTTT	CASSTDRGYSNQPQHF
TRBV19	TRBD2	.	TRBJ2-5	TGTGCCAGTAGTATAGGGGGAGCTAGCGGGAGCCAAGAGACCCAGTACTTC	CASSIGGASGSQETQYF
TRBV10-3	TRBD2	once	TRBJ2-7	TGTGCCATCTCCAGACTAGCGGGAGGGCCTGGCGAGCAGTACTTC	CAISRLAGGPGEQYF
TRBV18	.	.	TRBJ1-2	TGTGCCAGCTCACCTTCCACCGGGACTCAAGGCGGCTATGGCTACACCTTC	CASSPSTGTQGGYGYTF
TRBV7-9	.	few	TRBJ1-2	TGTGCCAGCAGCTTTGGACGGGGAGCTAACTATGGCTACACCTTC	CASSFGRGANYGYTF
TRBV4-2	TRBD1	.	TRBJ1-1	TGTGCCAGCAGCCAAGAGGGACAGAGGATGAACACTGAAGCTTTCTTT	CASSQEGQRMNTEAFF
TRBV6-1	TRBD2	.	TRBJ2-3	TGTGCCAGCAGTGGGGGACTAGCCACAGATACGCAGTATTTT	CASSGGLATDTQYF
TRBV5-6	TRBD2	few	TRBJ2-2	TGTGCCAGCAGCTTGGGACTAGCGGGAGAGGCCGGGGAGCTGTTTTTT	CASSLGLAGEAGELFF
TRBV5-4	TRBD2	.	TRBJ2-7	TGTGCCAGCAGCTTGGAGGGCGGGAGACTCAACGAGCAGTACTTC	CASSLEGGRLNEQYF
TRBV29-1	.	.	TRBJ1-1	TGCAGCGTGTCTCGGCCCCGGGACACTGAAGCTTTCTTT	CSVSRPRDTEAFF
TRBV13	TRBD1	.	TRBJ1-1	TGTGCCAGCAGCTTAGAACAGGGGCCTGAAGCTTTCTTT	CASSLEQGPEAFF
TRBV4-3	.	.	TRBJ1-4	TGCGCCAGCAGCCAAGATAAAGAAAAACTGTTTTTT	CASSQDKEKLFF
TRBV21-1	.	.	TRBJ2-4	TGTGCCAGCAGCAGCCGGGAGTGGGAAGTAAACATTCAGTACTTC	CASSSREWEVNIQYF
TRBV19	TRBD1	.	TRBJ1-1	TGTGCCAGTAGTGACGGACAGGGGCTTCCTGAAGCTTTCTTT	CASSDGQGLPEAFF
TRBV19	.	.	TRBJ2-2	TGTGCCAGTAGAGAGAGCGCCACCATCACCGGGGAGCTGTTTTTT	CASRESATITGELFF
TRBV7-8	TRBD1	.	TRBJ1-4	TGTGCCAGCAGCCCAAGTCGGGACAGACGATTAGGAAAACTGTTTTTT	CASSPSRDRRLGKLFF
TRBV30	TRBD2	.	TRBJ2-2	TGTGCCTGGAAGGCTAGCGGGCGGACCGGGGAGCTGTTTTTT	CAWKASGRTGELFF
TRBV27	.	.	TRBJ1-2	TGTGCCAGCAGTTCCCGCGGACAGAGCTATGGCTACACCTTC	CASSSRGQSYGYTF
TRBV4-2	TRBD2	.	TRBJ2-7	TGTGCCAGCAGCCAACCCTTCGGACTAGCGGGAGTTATCTCCTACGAGCAGTACTTC	CASSQPFGLAGVISYEQYF
TRBV7-2	.	few	TRBJ1-6	TGTGCCAGCAGCTTAGGAGCGGGACTTGACGGTTCACCCCTCCACTTT	CASSLGAGLDGSPLHF
TRBV9	.	.	TRBJ2-3	TGTGCCAGCAGCGTACAGGCTAGCCCCGCAGATACGCAGTATTTT	CASSVQASPADTQYF
TRBV19	.	few	TRBJ2-2	TGTGCCAGTAGTATGCGTGGAGGCACCGGGGAGCTGTTTTTT	CASSMRGGTGELFF
TRBV10-3	.	.	TRBJ1-1	TGTGCCACCGGAGAGGAGGCGGGTTCTGAAGCTTTCTTT	CATGEEAGSEAFF
TRBV6-5	.	.	TRBJ1-5	TGTGCCAGCAGTTACTCCGCCGTGGAGGGTCAGCCCCAGCATTTT	CASSYSAVEGQPQHF
TRBV4-2	TRBD1	.	TRBJ2-2	TGTGCCAGCAGCTACAACCAGGGGGTGAACACCGGGGAGCTGTTTTTT	CASSYNQGVNTGELFF
TRBV28	.	.	TRBJ1-5	TGTGCCAGCAGTCCCCCCAGGAGCAATCAGCCCCAGCATTTT	CASSPPRSNQPQHF
TRBV18	.	.	TRBJ2-1	TGTGCCAGCTCACCAATGGTAGCGGAATTCAATGAGCAGTTCTTC	CASSPMVAEFNEQFF
TRBV4-3	.	.	TRBJ1-4	TGCGCCAGCAGCCACCCGGGTGGGACAAGCAATGAAAAACTGTTTTTT	CASSHPGGTSNEKLFF
TRBV15	.	.	TRBJ1-1	TGTGCCACCAAGAAACCCGCCGGGAGTTGGAACACTGAAGCTTTCTTT	CATKKPAGSWNTEAFF
TRBV5-1	.	.	TRBJ2-1	TGCGCCAGCAGCCCCGGAGGGAGTTTGGGAAATGAGCAGTTCTTC	CASSPGGSLGNEQFF
TRBV4-2	TRBD2	few	TRBJ2-1	TGTGCCAGCAGCCAACGAACTAGCGGAGCTTTCAATGAGCAGTTCTTC	CASSQRTSGAFNEQFF
TRBV7-2	.	few	TRBJ2-2	TGTGCCAGCAGCTTACGAGGCTTATCGGCCGGGGAGCTGTTTTTT	CASSLRGLSAGELFF
TRBV6-1	TRBD2	.	TRBJ2-3	TGTGCCAGCAGTGAACGAGCGGGAGGGCCAGATACGCAGTATTTT	CASSERAGGPDTQYF
TRBV30	TRBD1	.	TRBJ1-2	TGTGCCTGGAGTCCAGGGGGCTATGGCTACACCTTC	CAWSPGGYGYTF
TRBV2	.	.	TRBJ2-6	TGTGCCAGCAGTGGGCCGGGCAGGGATGGGGCCAACGTCCTGACTTTC	CASSGPGRDGANVLTF
TRBV11-1	.	few	TRBJ1-2	TGTGCCAGCAGCTTATCTCGTGGGCTGTATGGCTACACCTTC	CASSLSRGLYGYTF
TRBV7-8	.	.	TRBJ2-5	TGTGCCAGCAGCTTAGCTTCCCGGCGAGGCGAGACCCAGTACTTC	CASSLASRRGETQYF
TRBV9	.	.	TRBJ1-1	TGTGCCAGCAGCGTAGCGGGAAACTTGAACACTGAAGCTTTCTTT	CASSVAGNLNTEAFF
TRBV5-8	TRBD1	.	TRBJ1-2	TGTGCCAGCAGCGTCTACCCGGGACAGGCCTATGGCTACACCTTC	CASSVYPGQAYGYTF
TRBV30	TRBD1	.	TRBJ1-2	TGTGCCTTTAATAGACAGGGTTCTGGCTACACCTTC	CAFNRQGSGYTF
TRBV14	TRBD1	.	TRBJ2-2	TGTGCCAGCAGCAAGACAGGGGTCACCGGGGAGCTGTTTTTT	CASSKTGVTGELFF
TRBV7-8	.	.	TRBJ1-5	TGTGCCAGCAGCCCTGCCAGGGGAACGGGCAATCAGCCCCAGCATTTT	CASSPARGTGNQPQHF
TRBV19	TRBD2	.	TRBJ2-1	TGTGCCAGTAGTATAGTACTGCGGGGGATTGGAAATGAGCAGTTCTTC	CASSIVLRGIGNEQFF
TRBV4-1	TRBD1	.	TRBJ1-5	TGCGCCAGCAGCCAAGTTAGTACAGGGGTTCAGCCCCAGCATTTT	CASSQVSTGVQPQHF
TRBV28	.	.	TRBJ2-4	TGTGCCAGCAGTTTCCCTACAGGAGCCAAAAACATTCAGTACTTC	CASSFPTGAKNIQYF
TRBV5-1	.	once	TRBJ1-4	TGCGCCAGCAGCTCGGGGGGGGAAAAACTGTTTTTT	CASSSGGEKLFF
TRBV7-2	TRBD1	.	TRBJ1-6	TGTGCCAGCAGCCCCGGGACAGGTTATAATTCACCCCTCCACTTT	CASSPGTGYNSPLHF